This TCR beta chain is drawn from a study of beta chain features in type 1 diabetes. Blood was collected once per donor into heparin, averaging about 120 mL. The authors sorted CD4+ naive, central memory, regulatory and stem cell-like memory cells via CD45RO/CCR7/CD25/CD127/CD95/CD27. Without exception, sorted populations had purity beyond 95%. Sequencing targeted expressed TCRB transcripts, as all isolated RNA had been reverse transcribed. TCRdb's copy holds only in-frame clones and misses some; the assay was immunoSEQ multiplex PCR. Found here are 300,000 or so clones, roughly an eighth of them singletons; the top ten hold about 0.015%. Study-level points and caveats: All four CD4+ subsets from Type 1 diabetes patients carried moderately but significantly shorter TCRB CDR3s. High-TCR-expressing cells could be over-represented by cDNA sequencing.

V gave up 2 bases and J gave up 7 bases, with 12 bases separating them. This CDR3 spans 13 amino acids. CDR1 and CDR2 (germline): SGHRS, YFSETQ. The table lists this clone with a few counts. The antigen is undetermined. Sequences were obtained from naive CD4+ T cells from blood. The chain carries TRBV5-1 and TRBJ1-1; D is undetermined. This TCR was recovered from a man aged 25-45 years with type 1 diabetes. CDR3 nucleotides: TGCGCCAGCAGCTTTAACGAGGGCAGTGAAGCTTTCTTT. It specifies CASSFNEGSEAFF.